The 17 T cell receptor beta chains listed next were all sequenced from one sample in a study of memory CD8 T cells in hepatitis C reinfection. Using immunoSEQ multiplex PCR, the repertoire was profiled, and TCRdb retains in-frame clones only, with some absent. The sample contains about 47,000 clones, approximately 87% of which appear only once. The time point is: peak reinfection, 3 to 8 weeks after reinfection detection. The sorted cells went straight to TCR sequencing with no prior in vitro expansion. The sample comprised naive CD8+ T cells sorted from blood. These receptors came from a man between 18 and 35 years old with hepatitis C virus infection.

The chain recombines TRBV2 with TRBJ1-5, with 8 positions matching TRBD1. The germline CDR1 and CDR2 sequences are SNHLY and FYNNEI. CDR3 length: 19 residues. V lost 4 bases and J lost 0; bases outside the gene matches: 14. The CDR3 reads CASSGQGTGATNSNQPQHF. Here the CDR3 DNA reads TGTGCCAGCAGTGGACAAGGGACAGGCGCCACCAATAGCAATCAGCCCCAGCATTTT. Looking up the rest from reference TRBV2 and TRBJ1-5 gives the full variable domain: EPEVTQTPSHQVTQMGQEVILRCVPISNHLYFYWYRQILGQKVEFLVSFYNNEISEKSEIFDDQFSVERPDGSNFTLKIRSTKLEDSAMYFCASSGQGTGATNSNQPQHFGDGTRLSIL.

The CDR3 DNA reads as TGTGCCATCAGCTGGGGACTTCCCGACTACGAGCAGTACTTC. This sequence encodes CAISWGLPDYEQYF. This chain connects TRBV10-3 to TRBJ2-7; maybe TRBD2 (6 bases). This CDR3 is 14 amino acids long. V lost 6 bases, J lost 3 bases, and 15 bases lay in between. Per germline, CDR1 ENHRY and CDR2 SYGVKD.

Only a few counts were recorded for this clone. The chain links TRBV4-1 to TRBJ2-3, with 8 bases aligning to TRBD2. CDR3 size: 15 residues. From germline, CDR1 is MGHRA and CDR2 YSYEKL. Losses at the gene ends were 4 bases for V and 3 bases for J; bases not matched to a gene: 6. CDR3 region: CASSRESGRTDTQYF. CDR3 sequence (DNA): TGCGCCAGCAGCCGGGAGAGCGGGAGAACAGATACGCAGTATTTT.

The table lists this clone with a count of one. The V and J genes are TRBV19 and TRBJ2-1, with 15 bases that match TRBD2. Germline CDR1 LNHDA, CDR2 SQIVND (reference sequence). The CDR3 covers 17 residues. The V and J ends lost 7 bases and 8 bases, in that order; junction bases with no gene match: 12. Here the CDR3 DNA reads TGTGCCAGTACTGTGGGACTAGCGGGAGGCTTTGGGGATGAGCAGTTCTTC. Its translation is CASTVGLAGGFGDEQFF.

This chain connects TRBV4-1 to TRBJ1-4; TRBD1 agrees at 10 bases. CDR3 length: 14 amino acids. Unmatched junction bases numbered 8, after V lost 8 bases and J lost 8 bases. CDR1 and CDR2 (germline): MGHRA, YSYEKL. CDR3 region: CASHPDRGLEKLFF. The DNA of the CDR3 is TGCGCCAGCCACCCCGACAGGGGGCTGGAAAAACTGTTTTTT.

Turning to this clone: Other DNA sequences in this specimen translate into the identical CDR3. The V call is TRBV14, the J call TRBJ1-1; tentative D call: TRBD1 (5 bases). CDR1 and CDR2 from the germline V gene are SGHDN and FVKESK. Trimming took 1 base from V and 5 from J, leaving 11 bases between them. This CDR3 spans 14 amino acids. In DNA form, the CDR3 reads TGTGCCAGCAGCCAAGGGCAGGGCTGGACTGAAGCTTTCTTT. Translated: CASSQGQGWTEAFF.

CDR3 coding DNA: TGTGCCAGCAGCTTAGAACCCGCGACTAGCCCCAGTTCGGAGACCCAGTACTTC. Encoded protein: CASSLEPATSPSSETQYF. The chain couples TRBV7-2 to TRBJ2-5; 7 nucleotides agree with TRBD2. Germline-derived CDR1 and CDR2 are SGHTA and FQGNSA. The V gene end was trimmed by 1 base and the J gene end by 5 bases; junction bases not matched to a gene: 16. The length of the CDR3 is 18 residues.

The genes are TRBV19 and TRBJ1-6; a weak D match, TRBD1 (5 bases). V lost 3 bases and J 9 bases, leaving 9 bases between the germline ends. Germline V gene sequence: CDR1 LNHDA, CDR2 SQIVND (reference sequence). This CDR3 region has 13 residues. The CDR3 DNA is TGTGCCAGTAGTATTATAGGGGCTTCACCCCTCCACTTT. Amino acid sequence: CASSIIGASPLHF. The entire variable domain, with the rest obtained from reference TRBV19 and TRBJ1-6, is as follows: DGGITQSPKYLFRKEGQNVTLSCEQNLNHDAMYWYRQDPGQGLRLIYYSQIVNDFQKGDIAEGYSVSREKKESFPLTVTSAQKNPTAFYLCASSIIGASPLHFGNGTRLTVT.

The rearrangement uses TRBV7-9 and TRBJ2-1; no reliable D call. This CDR3 region has 15 residues. V was cut by 5 bases and J by 3 bases, with 14 bases left in between. Germline lookup yields CDR1 SEHNR and CDR2 FQNEAQ (reference sequence). CDR3 nucleotides: TGTGCCAGCAGCCTGGAAGCGAGAGGCTACAATGAGCAGTTCTTC. Encoded protein: CASSLEARGYNEQFF.

This clone appeared once. This sequence joins TRBV4-1 and TRBJ2-7; weak D call: TRBD2 (5 bases). Per germline, CDR1 MGHRA and CDR2 YSYEKL. V was trimmed by 0 bases and J by 4 bases, leaving 13 bases between them. The CDR3 is made up of 15 amino acids. In DNA, the CDR3 is TGCGCCAGCAGCCAAGAGCCAGGACTTTCATACGAGCAGTACGTC. Translation: CASSQEPGLSYEQYV.

This clone was seen only a few times. The rearrangement uses TRBV13 and TRBJ1-1; D remains ambiguous. V was cut by 8 bases and J by 4 bases, with 14 bases left in between. Per the germline V gene, CDR1 is PRHDT and CDR2 is FYEKMQ (reference sequence). The CDR3 loop spans 13 amino acids. Here the CDR3 DNA reads TGTGCCAGCGCCCCGGGTCTGGGCACTGAAGCTTTCTTT. It specifies CASAPGLGTEAFF.

The chain is built from TRBV19 and TRBJ1-1; D possibly corresponds to TRBD1 (5 bases). This CDR3 is built from 14 residues. The V gene's germline CDR1 is LNHDA and CDR2 SQIVND (reference sequence). The V and J ends lost 8 bases and 5 bases respectively, with 18 bases between them. The CDR3 spells CASSLGGVGTEAFF. In DNA, the CDR3 is TGTGCCAGTTCTCTGGGGGGGGTAGGGACTGAAGCTTTCTTT.

This clone has a handful of counts. The rearrangement links TRBV2 to TRBJ1-1; TRBD1 aligns across 8 bases. The germline V gene encodes CDR1 SNHLY and CDR2 FYNNEI. Germline trimming cut 4 bases from V and 5 bases from J; bases unmatched to any gene: 3. The CDR3 sequence is 13 residues long. The CDR3 nucleotides read TGTGCCAGCAGTGCCCGGACAGGGACTGAAGCTTTCTTT. Its translation: CASSARTGTEAFF.

This chain connects TRBV19 to TRBJ1-1; D call uncertain. V dropped 7 bases and J dropped 0 bases, with 9 bases sitting between them. The CDR3 covers 13 residues. CDR1 and CDR2 (germline): LNHDA, SQIVND (reference sequence). The CDR3 spells CASTPGMNTEAFF. In DNA, the CDR3 is TGTGCCAGTACACCGGGGATGAACACTGAAGCTTTCTTT.

V and J are TRBV5-6 and TRBJ2-5; 7 positions match TRBD2. This CDR3 region has 13 residues. Looked up from germline, CDR1 is SGHDT and CDR2 is YYEEEE. V lost 7 bases and J lost 7; bases outside the gene matches: 10. The CDR3, as DNA: TGTGCCAGCCTTGGAGCGGGAAAGGGGACCCAGTACTTC. It codes for CASLGAGKGTQYF.

J is TRBJ1-1 and V is TRBV5-1; possibly TRBD1 for D (5 bases). This CDR3 contains 13 residues. V gave up 1 base and J gave up 6 bases, with 10 bases separating them. Germline V gives CDR1 SGHRS, CDR2 YFSETQ. In nucleotides, the CDR3 is TGCGCCAGCAGCTTGTCAGGGAATCCTGAAGCTTTCTTT. This sequence encodes CASSLSGNPEAFF.

This chain uses TRBV19 with TRBJ2-2; maybe TRBD2 (6 bases). This CDR3 comprises 12 residues. V shed 8 bases and J shed 4 bases, with 8 bases lying between them. Germline loops: CDR1 LNHDA, CDR2 SQIVND (reference sequence). CDR3 coding DNA: TGTGCCAGTCTCGGGGGCACCGGGGAGCTGTTTTTT. Translating it yields CASLGGTGELFF.